This TCR beta chain was captured by sequencing in a study of shared clonotypes between healthy human individuals. As for the study in general: Every donor yielded three CD4 naive, three CD4 memory, two CD8 naive and one CD8 memory plate.

As for this clone: The antigen is unknown.

Study findings and constraints: Depth of sequencing was expected to influence donor clonotype sharing.

Sequenced by immunoSEQ multiplex PCR; TCRdb stores in-frame clones only, minus some. Of around 700,000 clones in the sample, about three quarters are singletons; the top ten hold 1.5% to 2%. CDR3 length: 14 residues. Germline lookup yields CDR1 LNHNV and CDR2 YYDKDF (reference sequence). V was pared by 0 bases and J by 10 bases, with 5 bases of the junction left unmatched. This sequence joins TRBV15 and TRBJ2-1; TRBD1 matches at 8 bases. The TCR sequence derives from a woman aged 30 to 39 in good health. Sequencing input: memory CD4+ T cells sorted from blood. Indicated subset: CD45RA-negative fraction. The CDR3 sequence: CATSREQGAEEQFF. CDR3 in DNA: TGTGCCACCAGCAGAGAGCAGGGGGCTGAAGAGCAGTTCTTC.